The sequence of this T cell receptor (beta chain) was determined in a study of cytomegalovirus exposure and HLA in healthy donors. General study results and limits: Associated with cytomegalovirus, according to the listing, were 164 TCR beta chains.

Turning to this clone: Its antigen is undetermined.

Trimming removed 5 bases at V and 1 base at J, with 9 bases between. This CDR3 contains 14 residues. The germline CDR1 and CDR2 sequences are SGHTA and FQGNSA. Primers: 60 Vbeta forward and 13 Jbeta reverse. TCRdb's copy holds only in-frame clones and misses some; the assay was immunoSEQ multiplex PCR. The repertoire table contains about 140,000 clones. The clonotype originates from a man between 35 and 55 years old in good health and CMV-seronegative. The chain has TRBV7-2 and TRBJ2-4; maybe TRBD1 (5 bases). Sample: PBMCs. This CDR3 is CASSRTRAKNIQYF. The CDR3 DNA is TGTGCCAGCAGCAGGACAAGGGCCAAAAACATTCAGTACTTC.